These T cell receptor beta chains were read from a single sample in a study of siplizumab effects on memory and regulatory T cells. Libraries were prepared by immunoSEQ multiplex PCR; TCRdb keeps only in-frame clonotypes and omits some of them. Here the sample spans tens of thousands of clones, 94% being singletons. Sequenced: non-Treg CD4+ T cells sorted from blood. The receptors here all came from a human donor in good health. Both conserved end residues are part of each CDR3. Fields, in order: J gene, clone size, V gene, D gene, CDR3 DNA, CDR3 protein. The D gene is left open where the match is weak. A row's size may be missing; if present it is once, few, many or a size class.

TRBJ1-1 | . | TRBV9 | . | TGTGCCAGCAGCGTAGCGGGGGTAGGGACTGAAGCTTTCTTT | CASSVAGVGTEAFF
TRBJ2-7 | . | TRBV7-9 | . | TGTGCCAGCAGCTTACAGGGCTACGAGCAGTACTTC | CASSLQGYEQYF
TRBJ2-5 | . | TRBV7-2 | . | TGTGCCAGCAGCTCCGGGACAAACAAAGAGACCCAGTACTTC | CASSSGTNKETQYF
TRBJ2-5 | . | TRBV6-5 | TRBD2 | TGTGCCAGCAGCTTAGGACTAGCGGGAGATGAGACCCAGTACTTC | CASSLGLAGDETQYF
TRBJ2-3 | once | TRBV9 | . | TGTGCCAGCGGGGAACTAGCTGGAGATACGCAGTATTTT | CASGELAGDTQYF
TRBJ2-7 | . | TRBV5-6 | TRBD1 | TGTGCCAGCAGCTTTTCCCCTGGGGACAGGGTCTACGAGCAGTACTTC | CASSFSPGDRVYEQYF
TRBJ1-1 | . | TRBV5-6 | . | TGTGCCAGCAGCTTGGAGAGGATTTCTTTCTTT | CASSLERISFF
TRBJ1-2 | . | TRBV7-2 | . | TGTGCCAGCAGCGTAGGTGTGGGCGGTAACTATGGCTACACCTTC | CASSVGVGGNYGYTF
TRBJ1-1 | once | TRBV5-4 | . | TGTGCCAGCAGCAGGGGAGGGGCGGGGGTGAACACTGAAGCTTTCTTT | CASSRGGAGVNTEAFF
TRBJ2-5 | . | TRBV7-9 | . | TGTGCCAGCAGCCTGGTACAAGAGACCCAGTACTTC | CASSLVQETQYF
TRBJ1-1 | . | TRBV11-2 | . | TGTGCCAGCAGCTTAGTTGGGGGCAGGTTGGCTGAAGCTTTCTTT | CASSLVGGRLAEAFF
TRBJ1-5 | . | TRBV6-1 | . | TGTGCCAGCAGGGGGGCGGGTCAGCCCCAGCATTTT | CASRGAGQPQHF
TRBJ2-2 | few | TRBV28 | . | TGTGCCAGCAGTTTAGTCGGGGAGCTGTTTTTT | CASSLVGELFF
TRBJ2-5 | . | TRBV7-9 | TRBD1 | TGTGCCAGCAGCAGGGACAGGGGATCCCGGGAGACCCAGTACTTC | CASSRDRGSRETQYF
TRBJ1-6 | . | TRBV4-1 | . | TGCGCCAGCAGCCAAGATAGGGGAGACTCCTATAATTCACCCCTCCACTTT | CASSQDRGDSYNSPLHF
TRBJ2-7 | . | TRBV10-3 | TRBD2 | TGTGCCACACGACTAGCGGGAGGGACCTCCTACGAGCAGTACTTC | CATRLAGGTSYEQYF
TRBJ2-7 | . | TRBV5-4 | TRBD1 | TGTGCCAGCAGCTTGGGGACAGGGGATACCTACGAGCAGTACTTC | CASSLGTGDTYEQYF
TRBJ1-2 | . | TRBV29-1 | TRBD1 | TGCAGCGTTGATGGGACAGGGGATGGCTACACCTTC | CSVDGTGDGYTF
TRBJ1-6 | . | TRBV30 | . | TGTGCCTGGAGTGTACAAGCTAATTCACCCCTCCACTTT | CAWSVQANSPLHF
TRBJ2-1 | once | TRBV19 | . | TGTGCCAGTAGTATATTCAGCTCCTACAATGAGCAGTTCTTC | CASSIFSSYNEQFF
TRBJ2-3 | . | TRBV5-4 | TRBD1 | TGTGCCAGCAGCCCCTCGAGGGGGCGCGGCACAGATACGCAGTATTTT | CASSPSRGRGTDTQYF
TRBJ1-3 | . | TRBV6-5 | TRBD1 | TGTGCCAGCAGTCCCGGGACAGGGGGCACCATATATTTT | CASSPGTGGTIYF
TRBJ1-1 | . | TRBV5-1 | . | TGCGCCAGCAGCTTCCAGATGAACACTGAAGCTTTCTTT | CASSFQMNTEAFF
TRBJ2-7 | . | TRBV7-8 | TRBD1 | TGTGCCAGCAGCCGGGGAGACAGGGGGGGATCCTACGAGCAGTACTTC | CASSRGDRGGSYEQYF
TRBJ1-5 | . | TRBV6-5 | . | TGTGCCAGCAGTTACGCGGGACGGAGGGGGCAGCCCCAGCATTTT | CASSYAGRRGQPQHF
TRBJ2-2 | . | TRBV9 | . | TGTGCCAGCAGCGCATTGGCGACAGTGGGTGACACCGGGGAGCTGTTTTTT | CASSALATVGDTGELFF
TRBJ1-1 | . | TRBV4-2 | . | TGTGCCAGCAGCCAACCCTCCGGGACGGGGAACGAAGCTTTCTTT | CASSQPSGTGNEAFF
TRBJ2-7 | . | TRBV5-4 | . | TGTGCCAGCAGCTTGGACACTTTATACGAGCAGTACTTC | CASSLDTLYEQYF
TRBJ2-2 | . | TRBV30 | TRBD2 | TGTGCCTGGAGTGTACTAGCGGGACACGGGGAGCTGTTTTTT | CAWSVLAGHGELFF
TRBJ2-7 | . | TRBV12-2 | . | TGTGCAAGTCGCTTAGCTATCTGGGCGGAGACCTACCTTGAGCAGTACTTC | CASRLAIWAETYLEQYF
TRBJ1-3 | . | TRBV2 | . | TGTGCCAGCAGAAAGGGTGCCTCCGGAAACACCATATATTTT | CASRKGASGNTIYF
TRBJ2-2 | . | TRBV5-5 | . | TGTGCCAGCAGCTTGCGTGTACAGAACACCGGGGAGCTGTTTTTT | CASSLRVQNTGELFF
TRBJ1-3 | . | TRBV7-2 | . | TGTGCCAGCAGCTTAGGGACACCCAGCTCTGGAAACACCATATATTTT | CASSLGTPSSGNTIYF
TRBJ1-5 | . | TRBV18 | . | TGTGCCAGCTCCCCAAGAGAGGGGCTCCTAAATCAGCCCCAGCATTTT | CASSPREGLLNQPQHF
TRBJ2-6 | once | TRBV7-3 | . | TGTGCCAGCAGCCCCAGGGGGGGACAGCTCCCCCCTGGGGCCAACGTCCTGACTTTC | CASSPRGGQLPPGANVLTF
TRBJ2-2 | . | TRBV6-1 | . | TGTGCCAGCACCCCAACGACAGTGGCTAGCGGGGAGCTGTTTTTT | CASTPTTVASGELFF
TRBJ2-2 | . | TRBV19 | . | TGTGCCAGCCAGAGGGGACTTAGCACCGGGGAGCTGTTTTTT | CASQRGLSTGELFF
TRBJ2-7 | . | TRBV4-3 | TRBD1 | TGCGCCAGCAGCCAAGGGACCGGGACAGGGGATTACGAGCAGTACTTC | CASSQGTGTGDYEQYF
TRBJ2-7 | . | TRBV6-6 | . | TGTGCCAGCAGTTACTCGGGGGAGGACGAGCAGTACTTC | CASSYSGEDEQYF
TRBJ1-5 | . | TRBV7-2 | . | TGTGCCAGCAGCTTAGACGGGGTTGGGAATCAGCCCCAGCATTTT | CASSLDGVGNQPQHF
TRBJ2-7 | . | TRBV6-5 | TRBD2 | TGTGCCAGCAGCCGACTAGCGGGAGGTCGTTACGAGCAGTACTTC | CASSRLAGGRYEQYF
TRBJ2-1 | . | TRBV20-1 | . | TGCAGTGCTAGAGATACGGGAGAGCAGTTCTTC | CSARDTGEQFF
TRBJ1-5 | . | TRBV5-1 | . | TGCGCCAGCAGCCCTGGGGACGGACCTAGCAATCAGCCCCAGCATTTT | CASSPGDGPSNQPQHF